The 15 T cell receptor beta chains below come from one sample, sequenced in a study of T cell changes during pregnancy in multiple sclerosis. TCRdb keeps only in-frame clones here, not all; method: immunoSEQ multiplex PCR. The table has under 110,000 clones, around 90% seen once. The sample consisted of peripheral blood, taken after pregnancy. Source of these receptors: a female donor with multiple sclerosis, enrolled in a pregnancy study.

The J gene is TRBJ1-5, the V gene TRBV21-1; the DNA was not used to check the table's D call, TRBD1. TRBV21-1 is given as a pseudogene. The CDR3 runs 16 residues. As DNA, the CDR3 is TGTGCCAGCAGCCACCCCCACGGGACAAGAGATCAGCCCCAGCATTTT. This sequence encodes CASSHPHGTRDQPQHF.

The chain couples TRBV27 to TRBJ2-6, with D perhaps TRBD1 (5 bases). From germline, CDR1 is MNHEY and CDR2 SMNVEV (reference sequence). Trimming removed 6 bases from V and 0 bases from J, with 18 bases in between. CDR3 length: 18 residues. In DNA form, the CDR3 reads TGTGCCAGCAGGCCCCACGAGACAGCCGTCTCTGGGGCCAACGTCCTGACTTTC. This codes for CASRPHETAVSGANVLTF.

The rearrangement joins TRBV6-1 to TRBJ2-1; maybe TRBD2 (5 bases). Trimming removed 6 bases at V and 0 bases at J, with 12 bases between. The germline gives CDR1 MNHNS, CDR2 SASEGT. This CDR3 has 15 residues. This chain's CDR3 is CASRELGSSYNEQFF. CDR3 sequence (DNA): TGTGCCAGCAGGGAACTAGGGAGCTCCTACAATGAGCAGTTCTTC.

The chain carries TRBV28 and TRBJ1-4; a weak D match, TRBD1 (5 bases). V dropped 0 bases and J dropped 5 bases, with 13 bases sitting between them. This CDR3 has 16 residues. Looked up from germline, CDR1 is MDHEN and CDR2 is SYDVKM. CDR3 sequence: CASSLWGGALNEKLFF. The DNA of the CDR3 is TGTGCCAGCAGTTTATGGGGAGGGGCGTTAAATGAAAAACTGTTTTTT. Looking up the rest from reference TRBV28 and TRBJ1-4 gives the full variable domain: DVKVTQSSRYLVKRTGEKVFLECVQDMDHENMFWYRQDPGLGLRLIYFSYDVKMKEKGDIPEGYSVSREKKERFSLILESASTNQTSMYLCASSLWGGALNEKLFFGSGTQLSVL.

The genes are TRBV5-1 and TRBJ2-7; 9 nucleotides align to TRBD1. The CDR3 has 14 amino acids. Germline trimming cut 0 bases from V and 12 bases from J; bases unmatched to any gene: 10. Germline V gives CDR1 SGHRS, CDR2 YFSETQ. CDR3 sequence reads: CASSLGGQGTIGYF. The CDR3 DNA reads as TGCGCCAGCAGCTTGGGAGGACAGGGGACCATCGGGTACTTC.

The chain recombines TRBV7-9 with TRBJ2-1; the match to TRBD2 covers 8 bases. This CDR3 is built from 14 residues. CDR1 is SEHNR, CDR2 FQNEAQ, per germline (reference sequence). V was clipped by 5 bases and J by 2 bases; unmatched bases: 2. The CDR3 region is CASSPTSAYNEQFF. The CDR3, as DNA: TGTGCCAGCAGCCCGACTAGCGCCTACAATGAGCAGTTCTTC.

The rearrangement joins TRBV28 to TRBJ1-2, with 8 bases matching TRBD1. The CDR3 is 16 amino acids. The V gene end was trimmed by 6 bases and the J gene end by 1 base; junction bases not matched to a gene: 10. CDR1 is MDHEN, CDR2 SYDVKM, per germline. CDR3 loop: CASSRRTGTINYGYTF. CDR3 bases: TGTGCCAGCAGCCGACGGACAGGGACCATTAACTATGGCTACACCTTC.

A single count supports this clone. The chain carries TRBV27 and TRBJ2-1; D might be TRBD1 (6 bases). The CDR3 totals 13 residues. Trimming pared 2 bases from V and 5 bases from J, leaving 7 bases between. Germline V gene sequence: CDR1 MNHEY, CDR2 SMNVEV (reference sequence). The CDR3 reads CASSLRGNNEQFF. CDR3 DNA sequence: TGTGCCAGCAGTTTAAGGGGGAACAATGAGCAGTTCTTC.

This rearrangement joins TRBV5-5 to TRBJ1-2, with TRBD1 matching 9 bases. With V trimmed by 4 bases and J by 4 bases, 5 bases remained unmatched. There are 14 residues in the CDR3. In germline, CDR1 is SGHKS, CDR2 YYEKEE (reference sequence). DNA of the CDR3: TGTGCCAGCAGCCCACAGGGGGCAAGCTATGGCTACACCTTC. This sequence encodes CASSPQGASYGYTF.

This chain joins TRBV28 and TRBJ2-1; D uncertain. Germline assignment: CDR1 MDHEN and CDR2 SYDVKM. The V end was cut by 8 bases, the J end by 0 bases, with 14 bases between. The CDR3 runs 15 residues. The CDR3, as DNA: TGTGCCAGCCCCCCATCCGCCAGCTCCTACAATGAGCAGTTCTTC. It is translated as CASPPSASSYNEQFF.

The J gene is TRBJ2-7, the V gene TRBV27, with 8 positions matching TRBD1. The germline gives CDR1 MNHEY, CDR2 SMNVEV (reference sequence). CDR3 length: 16 amino acids. With V trimmed by 2 bases and J by 0 bases, 6 bases remained unmatched. This CDR3 is CASSLVGQDSSYEQYF. CDR3 DNA sequence: TGTGCCAGCAGTTTAGTGGGACAGGATAGCTCCTACGAGCAGTACTTC.

The chain employs TRBV7-9 and TRBJ2-7; perhaps TRBD1 as D (6 bases). V was trimmed by 5 bases and J by 3 bases, leaving 23 bases between them. Germline V gene lookup returns CDR1 SEHNR and CDR2 FQNEAQ (reference sequence). The CDR3 extends over 17 amino acids. The CDR3 DNA reads TGTGCCAGCAGCCTCCCACCCGGACAGCTCAGGGACTACGAGCAGTACTTC. Translation gives CASSLPPGQLRDYEQYF.

This chain links TRBV14 with TRBJ2-7; D is unclear. This CDR3 contains 13 residues. Looked up from germline, CDR1 is SGHDN and CDR2 is FVKESK. V lost 5 bases and J lost 2, with 10 bases in between. CDR3: CASSADTTYEQYF. The CDR3 nucleotides are TGTGCCAGCAGCGCTGACACGACCTACGAGCAGTACTTC.

CDR3 residues: CASSTRTGAADTQYF. The CDR3 DNA is TGTGCCAGCAGCACCCGGACAGGGGCAGCAGATACGCAGTATTTT. The chain joins TRBV9 to TRBJ2-3, with TRBD1 identical over 9 bases. The CDR3 runs 15 residues. CDR1 SGDLS and CDR2 YYNGEE come from the germline V gene. V was pared by 4 bases and J by 4 bases, with 7 bases of the junction left unmatched.

The V call is TRBV11-2, the J call TRBJ2-7; a weak D match, TRBD1 (5 bases). The germline CDR1 and CDR2 sequences are SGHAT and FQNNGV. This CDR3 spans 15 amino acids. The V end lost 3 bases, the J end lost 0 bases, and 12 bases lay between the germline ends. CDR3 in DNA: TGTGCCAGCAGCTTTTACGGGCAGGGCTCCTACGAGCAGTACTTC. Translation: CASSFYGQGSYEQYF.